These 25 T cell receptor beta chains came from one sample sequenced in a study of blood T cell repertoires in COVID-19. Assay used: immunoSEQ multiplex PCR; TCRdb lists only in-frame clones, some missing. The table has a few hundred thousand clones, 83% seen once; the top ten hold about 5%. The sample taken for sequencing was PBMCs or T cells enriched from blood (not recorded which). The source is a woman aged 45-59 years who had recovered from COVID-19.

The rearrangement joins TRBV6-2 or TRBV6-3 to TRBJ2-7; D is possibly TRBD2 (6 bases). V was trimmed by 5 bases and J by 1 base, leaving 15 bases between them. The CDR3 covers 15 residues. Germline V CDR1 and CDR2: MNHEY, SVGEGT. The CDR3 coding sequence is TGTGCCAGCAGTCCCCCCACAGGAGGGTCCTACGAGCAGTACTTC. Amino acid sequence: CASSPPTGGSYEQYF.

The table lists this clone with a few counts. V and J are TRBV11-3 and TRBJ2-2; 10 nucleotides agree with TRBD2. The CDR3 has 16 amino acids. Germline assignment: CDR1 SGHNT and CDR2 YENEEA. The trim removed 6 bases at V and 2 bases at J, leaving 6 bases unmatched. The CDR3 here is CASRTRTSGNTGELFF. Here the CDR3 DNA reads TGTGCCAGCAGGACGCGGACTAGCGGAAACACCGGGGAGCTGTTTTTT.

The gene calls are TRBV20-1 and TRBJ1-1; D call uncertain. Trimming removed 5 bases from V and 1 base from J, with 5 bases in between. The germline V gene has CDR1 DFQATT and CDR2 SNEGSKA (reference sequence). The CDR3 runs to 11 residues. The CDR3 sequence is CSAVKNTEAFF. In DNA form, the CDR3 reads TGCAGTGCTGTAAAGAACACTGAAGCTTTCTTT.

The V and J genes are TRBV6-5 and TRBJ1-1; tentatively, D is TRBD1 (5 bases). Germline V gene data show CDR1 as MNHEY and CDR2 as SVGAGI. The V end was cut by 10 bases, the J end by 2 bases, with 14 bases between. The CDR3 covers 13 residues. The CDR3 bases are TGTGCCATAGGGGCGCAGATAAACACTGAAGCTTTCTTT. Translating gives CAIGAQINTEAFF.

The V gene is TRBV19, the J gene TRBJ1-2; no clear D gene. The CDR3 consists of 14 residues. The V end lost 3 bases, the J end lost 2 bases, and 10 bases lay between the germline ends. Germline values: CDR1 LNHDA, CDR2 SQIVND (reference sequence). CDR3 residues: CASSILGGNYGYTF. The CDR3 DNA is TGTGCCAGTAGTATTTTGGGAGGCAACTATGGCTACACCTTC.

The rearrangement uses TRBV7-2 and TRBJ2-7; D might be TRBD1 (6 bases). The V gene lost 5 bases and the J gene lost 1 base, with 15 bases spanning the gap. Germline V CDR1 and CDR2: SGHTA, FQGNSA. CDR3 size: 15 residues. This CDR3 reads CASSPTGPPSYEQYF. CDR3 nucleotide sequence: TGTGCCAGCAGCCCGACAGGACCGCCGTCCTACGAGCAGTACTTC.

V gene TRBV19 combines with J gene TRBJ2-7; 8 positions match TRBD2. The V gene's germline CDR1 is LNHDA and CDR2 SQIVND (reference sequence). J was trimmed by 5 bases and V by 2 bases; bases with no gene match: 11. The CDR3 totals 16 residues. The CDR3 here is CASSIYGGEPGDEQYF. DNA of the CDR3: TGTGCCAGTAGTATATACGGGGGGGAACCCGGCGACGAGCAGTACTTC.

V gene TRBV7-3 combines with J gene TRBJ2-2, with D uncertain. Trimming shortened V by 0 bases and J by 4 bases, and 6 bases separated the two germline ends. Germline CDR1 reads SGHTA; CDR2 reads FQGTGA. This CDR3 is built from 14 residues. The CDR3 region has the DNA TGTGCCAGCAGCTTAACGTACTCCACCGGGGAGCTGTTTTTT. Protein product: CASSLTYSTGELFF.

The chain combines TRBV19 with TRBJ2-1; TRBD1 matches at 8 bases. J lost 3 bases, V lost 5 bases, and 6 bases had no gene match. This CDR3 region has 15 residues. Germline CDR1 LNHDA, CDR2 SQIVND (reference sequence). As DNA, the CDR3 is TGTGCCAGTAGTGAGGGACAGGTCAACTACAATGAGCAGTTCTTC. Translating gives CASSEGQVNYNEQFF. The full variable domain, its missing parts supplied by reference TRBV19 and TRBJ2-1, is DGGITQSPKYLFRKEGQNVTLSCEQNLNHDAMYWYRQDPGQGLRLIYYSQIVNDFQKGDIAEGYSVSREKKESFPLTVTSAQKNPTAFYLCASSEGQVNYNEQFFGPGTRLTVL.

The J gene is TRBJ1-4, the V gene TRBV4-2; tentatively, D is TRBD1 (6 bases). In germline, CDR1 is LGHNA, CDR2 YNFKEQ. V was cut by 0 bases and J by 10 bases, with 9 bases left in between. The CDR3 covers 13 residues. CDR3 in DNA: TGTGCCAGCAGCCAAGATCGAGGGGGAAAACTGTTTTTT. It codes for CASSQDRGGKLFF.

V gene TRBV29-1 combines with J gene TRBJ2-3; maybe TRBD1 (6 bases). V was clipped by 7 bases and J by 6 bases, with 11 bases between them. Germline CDR1 is SQVTM and CDR2 is ANQGSEA. The CDR3 extends over 11 amino acids. CDR3 in amino acids: CSAHRADTQYF. CDR3 DNA: TGCAGCGCCCACAGGGCGGATACGCAGTATTTT.

V gene TRBV7-9 combines with J gene TRBJ2-1; 11 nucleotides agree with TRBD2. Per germline, CDR1 SEHNR and CDR2 FQNEAQ (reference sequence). The CDR3 has 13 amino acids. V gave up 11 bases and J gave up 9 bases; unmatched junction bases: 9. The CDR3 DNA follows: TGTGCCCTAACTAGCGGGAGTCCAAGTGAGCAGTTCTTC. It encodes CALTSGSPSEQFF.

V is TRBV7-8 and J is TRBJ1-4; 8 bases align to TRBD1. This CDR3 spans 14 amino acids. With 8 bases clipped from V and 3 bases from J, the junction kept 5 bases outside the gene matches. CDR1 is SGHVS and CDR2 is FQNEAQ in the germline V gene. The CDR3 region has the DNA TGTGCCAGCTGCAGGGGGCCCCCTAATGAAAAACTGTTTTTT. Translated, it gives CASCRGPPNEKLFF.

The chain recombines TRBV5-1 with TRBJ2-3; a weak D match, TRBD1 (5 bases). Trimming shortened V by 4 bases and J by 6 bases, and 21 bases separated the two germline ends. The CDR3 has 16 amino acids. CDR1 SGHRS and CDR2 YFSETQ come from the germline V gene. In nucleotides, the CDR3 is TGCGCCAGCAGCCTATTTAGTTTGCAGGGAACCGATACGCAGTATTTT. It codes for CASSLFSLQGTDTQYF. Full variable domain (rest looked up from reference TRBV5-1 and TRBJ2-3): KAGVTQTPRYLIKTRGQQVTLSCSPISGHRSVSWYQQTPGQGLQFLFEYFSETQRNKGNFPGRFSGRQFSNSRSEMNVSTLELGDSALYLCASSLFSLQGTDTQYFGPGTRLTVL.

The V and J genes are TRBV29-1 and TRBJ2-2, with D possibly being TRBD1 (5 bases). V lost 5 bases to trimming and J lost 7 bases, with 14 bases between them. The CDR3 loop spans 13 amino acids. In germline, CDR1 is SQVTM, CDR2 ANQGSEA. The CDR3 nucleotides are TGCAGCGTTCTACCGGCTCAGGGCGGGGAGCTGTTTTTT. Protein product: CSVLPAQGGELFF.

The CDR3 DNA sequence: TGTGCCAGCAGCCTCCAGGGGGTGGCTGAAGCTTTCTTT. Residues: CASSLQGVAEAFF. V is TRBV5-8 and J is TRBJ1-1, with TRBD1 matching over 7 bases. Germline V gene data show CDR1 as SGHTS and CDR2 as YDEGEE. The CDR3 contains 13 residues. V shed 4 bases and J 6 bases; nucleotides not matched to a gene: 6. The entire variable domain, with the rest obtained from reference TRBV5-8 and TRBJ1-1, is as follows: EAGVTQSPTHLIKTRGQQATLRCSPISGHTSVYWYQQALGLGLQFLLWYDEGEERNRGNFPPRFSGRQFPNYSSELNVNALELEDSALYLCASSLQGVAEAFFGQGTRLTVV.

The chain uses TRBV6-2 or TRBV6-3 and TRBJ2-7; D possibly corresponds to TRBD2 (6 bases). Trimming left V 5 bases short and J 3 bases short, with 14 bases between. The CDR3 consists of 14 residues. Germline V CDR1 and CDR2: MNHEY, SVGEGT. The CDR3 region is CASSPGGRGYEQYF. The CDR3 region has the DNA TGTGCCAGCAGTCCCGGGGGTAGGGGCTACGAGCAGTACTTC.

This chain connects TRBV6-2 or TRBV6-3 to TRBJ2-1; TRBD1 aligns across 8 bases. Losses at the gene ends were 0 bases for V and 2 bases for J; bases not matched to a gene: 6. The CDR3 loop spans 17 amino acids. Germline lookup yields CDR1 MNHEY and CDR2 SVGEGT. The CDR3 region is CASSYSQAGGAYNEQFF. CDR3 coding DNA: TGTGCCAGCAGTTACTCGCAGGCAGGGGGCGCCTACAATGAGCAGTTCTTC.

The chain links TRBV19 to TRBJ1-1; D not resolved. This CDR3 region has 15 residues. Germline CDR1 and CDR2: LNHDA and SQIVND (reference sequence). Between the trimmed V and J ends, which lost 6 bases and 1 base, there was a span of 15 bases. DNA for the CDR3: TGTGCCAGTAGCCCAAGACCGACTACGAACACTGAAGCTTTCTTT. Protein: CASSPRPTTNTEAFF.

The chain has TRBV19 and TRBJ2-5; 10 bases are a match to TRBD1. The length of the CDR3 is 15 residues. CDR1 LNHDA and CDR2 SQIVND come from the germline V gene (reference sequence). Trimming removed 2 bases from V and 5 bases from J; junction bases left unmatched: 5. CDR3 nucleotides: TGTGCCAGTAGTATAACGGGACAGGGGAAGGAGACCCAGTACTTC. Translating it yields CASSITGQGKETQYF.

The V and J genes are TRBV5-6 and TRBJ2-3; 8 nucleotides align to TRBD2. This CDR3 is 14 amino acids long. V lost 4 bases and J lost 6; bases outside the gene matches: 7. Looked up from germline, CDR1 is SGHDT and CDR2 is YYEEEE. The CDR3 DNA sequence: TGTGCCAGCAGCCCAGCGGGAGCGGGGGATACGCAGTATTTT. Amino acid sequence: CASSPAGAGDTQYF.

This rearrangement joins TRBV5-4 to TRBJ1-3, with 7 bases identical to TRBD1. This CDR3 is 14 amino acids long. Germline trimming cut 5 bases from V and 8 bases from J; bases unmatched to any gene: 10. Germline CDR1 is SGHNT and CDR2 is YYREEE (reference sequence). The CDR3 coding sequence is TGTGCCAGCAGTTACACAGGGGTTGTTGACACCATATATTTT. Its protein product is CASSYTGVVDTIYF.

In its sample, this clone was seen a few times. This chain uses TRBV3-1 (or the pseudogene TRBV3-2) with TRBJ1-2; possible D gene TRBD1, 6 bases. The length of the CDR3 is 14 residues. Germline CDR1 and CDR2: LGHDT and YNNKEL (reference sequence). Trimming removed 1 base at V and 7 bases at J, with 13 bases between. CDR3 region: CASSQARGLCGYTF. In DNA, the CDR3 is TGTGCCAGCAGCCAAGCCAGGGGTCTGTGTGGCTACACCTTC.

This chain's CDR3 is CASSLGAGVNQPQHF. For the CDR3, the DNA is TGTGCCAGCAGCTTAGGGGCAGGGGTAAATCAGCCCCAGCATTTT. The J gene is TRBJ1-5, the V gene TRBV11-3; possible D gene TRBD1, 6 bases. Germline CDR1 and CDR2: SGHNT and YENEEA. The CDR3 spans 15 residues. The germline V and J ends were trimmed by 1 base and 4 bases, with 11 bases remaining between them.

This sequence joins TRBV4-2 and TRBJ1-1, with 7 bases fitting TRBD1. The CDR3 is 16 residues long. CDR1 and CDR2 (germline): LGHNA, YNFKEQ. Unmatched junction bases numbered 12, after V lost 0 bases and J lost 8 bases. Here the CDR3 reads CASSQDLNQGELEAFF. The DNA for the CDR3 is TGTGCCAGCAGCCAAGATTTAAACCAGGGGGAGCTCGAAGCTTTCTTT.